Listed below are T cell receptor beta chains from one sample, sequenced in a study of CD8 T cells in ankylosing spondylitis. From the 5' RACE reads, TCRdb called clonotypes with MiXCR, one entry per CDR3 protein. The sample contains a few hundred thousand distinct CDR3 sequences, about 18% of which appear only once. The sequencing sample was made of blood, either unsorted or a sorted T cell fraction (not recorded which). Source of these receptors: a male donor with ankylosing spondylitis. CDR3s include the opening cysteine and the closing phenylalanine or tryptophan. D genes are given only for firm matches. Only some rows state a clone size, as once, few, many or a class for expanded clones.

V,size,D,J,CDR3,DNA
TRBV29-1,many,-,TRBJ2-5,CSVEVWDSKREETQYF,TGCAGCGTTGAAGTGTGGGACTCGAAACGGGAAGAGACCCAGTACTTC
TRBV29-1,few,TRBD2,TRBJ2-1,CSVEGGGNRDEQFF,TGCAGCGTTGAAGGCGGGGGGAACCGGGATGAGCAGTTCTTC
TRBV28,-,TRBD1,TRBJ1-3,CASSSGQGWGNTIYF,TGTGCCAGCAGTTCCGGACAGGGGTGGGGAAACACCATATATTTT
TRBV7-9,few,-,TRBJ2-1,CASSQYSGGLEQFF,TGTGCCAGCAGCCAATATTCAGGGGGACTGGAGCAGTTCTTC
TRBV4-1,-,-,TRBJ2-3,CASSQESTDTLYF,TGCGCCAGCAGCCAAGAATCCACAGATACGCTGTATTTT
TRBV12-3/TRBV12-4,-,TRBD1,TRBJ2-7,CASSTLGGQQYF,TGTGCCAGCAGTACTCTAGGGGGCCAGCAGTACTTC
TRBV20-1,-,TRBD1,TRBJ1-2,CSAGGQGDNYGYTF,TGCAGTGCCGGAGGACAGGGTGACAACTATGGCTACACCTTC
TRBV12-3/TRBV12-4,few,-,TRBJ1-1,CASSLETGQNTEAFF,TGTGCCAGCAGTTTGGAGACAGGCCAGAACACTGAAGCTTTCTTT
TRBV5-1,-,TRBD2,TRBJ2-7,CASSFGREQGYSGEQYF,TGCGCCAGCAGCTTTGGGAGGGAGCAGGGCTACTCAGGCGAGCAGTACTTC
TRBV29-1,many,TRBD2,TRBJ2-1,CSVPWTSGYNEQFF,TGCAGCGTTCCCTGGACTAGCGGCTACAATGAGCAGTTCTTC
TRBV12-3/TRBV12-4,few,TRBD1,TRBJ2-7,CASSFWDRGYEQYF,TGTGCCAGCAGTTTCTGGGACAGGGGCTACGAGCAGTACTTC
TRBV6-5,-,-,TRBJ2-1,CASSWAEYNEQFF,TGTGCCAGCAGTTGGGCGGAATACAATGAGCAGTTCTTC
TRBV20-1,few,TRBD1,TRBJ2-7,CSASRDSDYEQYF,TGCAGTGCTAGCCGGGACAGTGACTACGAGCAGTACTTC
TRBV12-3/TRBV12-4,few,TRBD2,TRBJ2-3,CASSLAGAGGDTQYF,TGTGCCAGCAGCCTAGCGGGAGCCGGTGGAGATACGCAGTATTTT
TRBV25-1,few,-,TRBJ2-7,CASNQGGSFEQYF,TGTGCCAGCAACCAGGGGGGAAGCTTCGAGCAGTACTTC
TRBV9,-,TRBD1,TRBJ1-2,CASSVGRTGYYGYTF,TGTGCCAGCAGCGTAGGGCGGACAGGGTACTATGGCTACACCTTC
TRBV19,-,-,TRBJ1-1,CASSIALMNTEAFF,TGTGCCAGTAGTATTGCGCTTATGAACACTGAAGCTTTCTTT
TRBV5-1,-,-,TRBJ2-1,CASSATGGDEQFF,TGCGCCAGCAGCGCTACAGGGGGGGATGAGCAGTTCTTC